The clone carrying this TCR beta chain showed up many times. The antigen is not known. The sample comes from a study of T cells after yellow fever vaccination. Study results and limitations: Of the clonotypes, a small share occurred in both CD4 and CD8 compartments.

Generation of TCR cDNA used 5'RACE template switching (which added a universal primer site and UMIs). TCRdb independently ran MiXCR on the 5' RACE reads; one entry per CDR3 protein. The sample contains 230,000 or so distinct CDR3 sequences, more than 3.5% of which appear only once. The V gene end was trimmed by 0 bases and the J gene end by 3 bases; junction bases not matched to a gene: 10. CDR3 length: 17 residues. Germline CDR1 and CDR2: SGHRS and YFSETQ. This receptor was identified in a man aged 18 to 30 who received the YFV17D yellow fever vaccine. This chain connects TRBV5-1 to TRBJ2-3; 7 bases fit TRBD1. This specimen consisted of PBMCs, obtained 15 days after the yellow fever booster vaccination. As DNA, the CDR3 is TGCGCCAGCAGCTTGGGAGGTCGATCAGGGGGAACAGATACGCAGTATTTT. Translating it yields CASSLGGRSGGTDTQYF.